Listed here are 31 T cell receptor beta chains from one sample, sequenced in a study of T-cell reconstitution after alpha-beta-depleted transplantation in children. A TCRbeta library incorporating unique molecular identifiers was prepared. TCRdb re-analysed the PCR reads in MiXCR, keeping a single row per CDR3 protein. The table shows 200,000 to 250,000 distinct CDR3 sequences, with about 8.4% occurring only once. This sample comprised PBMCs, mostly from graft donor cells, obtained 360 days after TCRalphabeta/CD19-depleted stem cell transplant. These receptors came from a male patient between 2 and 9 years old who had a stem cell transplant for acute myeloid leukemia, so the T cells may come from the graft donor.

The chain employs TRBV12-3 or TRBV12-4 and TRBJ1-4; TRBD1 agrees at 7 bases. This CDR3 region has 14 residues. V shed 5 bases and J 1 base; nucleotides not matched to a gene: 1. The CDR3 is CASSRDRTNEKLFF. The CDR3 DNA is TGTGCCAGCAGTCGGGACAGAACTAATGAAAAACTGTTTTTT.

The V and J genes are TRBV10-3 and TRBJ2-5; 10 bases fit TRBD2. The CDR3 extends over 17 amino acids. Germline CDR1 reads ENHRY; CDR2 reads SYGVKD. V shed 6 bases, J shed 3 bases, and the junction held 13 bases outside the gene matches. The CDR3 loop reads CAISGAGGPGWKETQYF. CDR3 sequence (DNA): TGTGCCATCAGCGGAGCGGGAGGGCCAGGTTGGAAAGAGACCCAGTACTTC.

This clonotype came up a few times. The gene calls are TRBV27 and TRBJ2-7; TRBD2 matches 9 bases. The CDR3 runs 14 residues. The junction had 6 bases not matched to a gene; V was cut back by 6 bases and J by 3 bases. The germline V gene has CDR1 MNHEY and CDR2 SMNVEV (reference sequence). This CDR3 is CASRRGTSSYEQYF. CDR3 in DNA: TGTGCCAGCAGGCGGGGGACTAGCAGCTACGAGCAGTACTTC.

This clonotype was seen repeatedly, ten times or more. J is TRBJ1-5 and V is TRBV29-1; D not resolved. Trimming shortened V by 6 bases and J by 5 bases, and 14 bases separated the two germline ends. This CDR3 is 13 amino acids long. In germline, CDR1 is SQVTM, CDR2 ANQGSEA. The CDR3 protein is CSVAGYLDQPQHF. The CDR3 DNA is TGCAGCGTGGCTGGGTACCTTGATCAGCCCCAGCATTTT.

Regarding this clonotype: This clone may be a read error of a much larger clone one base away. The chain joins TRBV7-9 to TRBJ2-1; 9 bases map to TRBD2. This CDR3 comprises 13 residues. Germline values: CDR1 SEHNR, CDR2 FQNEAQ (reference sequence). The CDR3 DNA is TGTGCCATCAGCTTGTGGACTAGCGTTGAGCAGTTCTTC. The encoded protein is CAISLWTSVEQFF.

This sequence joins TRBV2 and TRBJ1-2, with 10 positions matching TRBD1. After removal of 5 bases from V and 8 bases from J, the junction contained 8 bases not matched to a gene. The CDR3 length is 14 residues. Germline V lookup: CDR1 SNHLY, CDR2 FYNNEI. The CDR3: CASSPWTGGEGYTF. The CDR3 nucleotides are TGTGCCAGCAGTCCCTGGACAGGGGGAGAAGGCTACACCTTC.

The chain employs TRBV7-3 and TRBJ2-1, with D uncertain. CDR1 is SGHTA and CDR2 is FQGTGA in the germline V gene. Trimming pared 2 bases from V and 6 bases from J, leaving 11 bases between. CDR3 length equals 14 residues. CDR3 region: CASSLSPSINEQFF. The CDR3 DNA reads TGTGCCAGCAGCTTATCCCCCTCAATCAATGAGCAGTTCTTC. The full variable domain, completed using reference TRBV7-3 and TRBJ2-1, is GAGVSQTPSNKVTEKGKYVELRCDPISGHTALYWYRQSLGQGPEFLIYFQGTGAADDSGLPNDRFFAVRPEGSVSTLKIQRTERGDSAVYLCASSLSPSINEQFFGPGTRLTVL.

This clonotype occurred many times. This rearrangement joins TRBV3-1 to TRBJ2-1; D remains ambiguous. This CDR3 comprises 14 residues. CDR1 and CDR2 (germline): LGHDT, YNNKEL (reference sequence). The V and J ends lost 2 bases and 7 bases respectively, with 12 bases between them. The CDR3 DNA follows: TGTGCCAGCAGCCAATTGGTAGGATCAAATGAGCAGTTCTTC. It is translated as CASSQLVGSNEQFF.

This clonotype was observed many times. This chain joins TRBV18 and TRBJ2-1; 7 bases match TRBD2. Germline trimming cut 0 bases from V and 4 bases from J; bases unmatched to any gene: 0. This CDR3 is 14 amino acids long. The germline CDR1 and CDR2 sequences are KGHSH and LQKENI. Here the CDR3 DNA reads TGTGCCAGCTCACCACCGGGAGGGTACAATGAGCAGTTCTTC. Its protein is CASSPPGGYNEQFF.

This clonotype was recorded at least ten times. The CDR3 is CASSKENTDTQYF. CDR3 sequence (DNA): TGTGCCAGCAGCAAAGAAAACACAGATACGCAGTATTTT. The rearrangement links TRBV21-1 to TRBJ2-3. TRBV21-1 represents a pseudogene. This CDR3 contains 13 residues.

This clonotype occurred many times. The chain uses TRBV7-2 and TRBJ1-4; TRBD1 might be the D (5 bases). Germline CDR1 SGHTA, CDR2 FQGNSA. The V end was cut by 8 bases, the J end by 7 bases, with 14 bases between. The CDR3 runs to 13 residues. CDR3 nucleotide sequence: TGTGCCAGCTCCAACCCAAGGGGTGAAAAACTGTTTTTT. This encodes CASSNPRGEKLFF.

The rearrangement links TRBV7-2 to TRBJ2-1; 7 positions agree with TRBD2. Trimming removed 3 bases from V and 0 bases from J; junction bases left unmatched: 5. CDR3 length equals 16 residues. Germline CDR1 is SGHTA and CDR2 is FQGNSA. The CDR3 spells CASSLTAGLSYNEQFF. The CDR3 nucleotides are TGTGCCAGCAGCTTGACAGCGGGACTCTCCTACAATGAGCAGTTCTTC.

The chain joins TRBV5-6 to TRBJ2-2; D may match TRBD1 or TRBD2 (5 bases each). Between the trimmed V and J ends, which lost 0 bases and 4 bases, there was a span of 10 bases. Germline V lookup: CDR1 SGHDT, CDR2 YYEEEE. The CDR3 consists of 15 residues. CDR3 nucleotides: TGTGCCAGCAGCTTGGCACGGGGCCTCACCGGGGAGCTGTTTTTT. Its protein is CASSLARGLTGELFF.

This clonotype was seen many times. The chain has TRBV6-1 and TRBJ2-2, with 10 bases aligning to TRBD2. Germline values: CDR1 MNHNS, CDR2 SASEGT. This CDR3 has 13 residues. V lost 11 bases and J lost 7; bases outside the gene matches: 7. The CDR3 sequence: CAGRKREGGELFF. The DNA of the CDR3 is TGTGCCGGGAGAAAGCGGGAGGGCGGGGAGCTGTTTTTT.

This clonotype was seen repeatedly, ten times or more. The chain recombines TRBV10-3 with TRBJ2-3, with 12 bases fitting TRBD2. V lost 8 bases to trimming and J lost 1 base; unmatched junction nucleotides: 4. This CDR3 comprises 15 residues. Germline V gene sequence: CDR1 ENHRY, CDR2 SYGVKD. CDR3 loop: CAIRRTSGGTDTQYF. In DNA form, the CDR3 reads TGTGCCATCCGCCGGACTAGCGGGGGCACAGATACGCAGTATTTT.

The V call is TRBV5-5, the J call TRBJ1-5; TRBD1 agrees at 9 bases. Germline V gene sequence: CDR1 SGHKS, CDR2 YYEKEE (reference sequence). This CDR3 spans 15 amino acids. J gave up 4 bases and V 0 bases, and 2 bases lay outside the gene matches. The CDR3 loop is CASSLAGTGNQPQHF. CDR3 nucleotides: TGTGCCAGCAGCTTGGCCGGGACAGGGAATCAGCCCCAGCATTTT.

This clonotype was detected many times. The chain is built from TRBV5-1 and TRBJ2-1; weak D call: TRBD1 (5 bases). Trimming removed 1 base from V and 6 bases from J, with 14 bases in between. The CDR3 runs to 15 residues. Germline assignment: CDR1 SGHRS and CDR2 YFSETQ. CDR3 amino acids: CASSLIWEGVNEQFF. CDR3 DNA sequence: TGCGCCAGCAGCTTGATATGGGAAGGGGTCAATGAGCAGTTCTTC.

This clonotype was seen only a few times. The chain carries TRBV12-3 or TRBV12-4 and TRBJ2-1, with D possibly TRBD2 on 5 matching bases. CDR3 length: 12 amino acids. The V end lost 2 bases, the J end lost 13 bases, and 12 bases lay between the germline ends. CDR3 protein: CASSLPQTTQFF. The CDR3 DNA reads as TGTGCCAGCAGTTTACCGCAGACTACTCAGTTCTTC.

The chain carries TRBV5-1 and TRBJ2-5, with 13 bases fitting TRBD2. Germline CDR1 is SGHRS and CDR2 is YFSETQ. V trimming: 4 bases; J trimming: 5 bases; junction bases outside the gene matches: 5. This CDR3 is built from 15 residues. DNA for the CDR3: TGCGCCAGCAGCCCTGGACTAGCGGGGGAGGAGACCCAGTACTTC. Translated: CASSPGLAGEETQYF. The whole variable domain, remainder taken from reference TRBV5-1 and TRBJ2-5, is KAGVTQTPRYLIKTRGQQVTLSCSPISGHRSVSWYQQTPGQGLQFLFEYFSETQRNKGNFPGRFSGRQFSNSRSEMNVSTLELGDSALYLCASSPGLAGEETQYFGPGTRLLVL.

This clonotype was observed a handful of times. The CDR3 here is CAISQTGYGYTF. As DNA, the CDR3 is TGTGCCATCAGCCAGACAGGGTATGGCTACACCTTC. This rearrangement joins TRBV10-3 to TRBJ1-2; 7 bases agree with TRBD1. Trimming removed 6 bases from V and 5 bases from J; junction bases left unmatched: 3. CDR1 ENHRY and CDR2 SYGVKD come from the germline V gene. The CDR3 runs to 12 residues.

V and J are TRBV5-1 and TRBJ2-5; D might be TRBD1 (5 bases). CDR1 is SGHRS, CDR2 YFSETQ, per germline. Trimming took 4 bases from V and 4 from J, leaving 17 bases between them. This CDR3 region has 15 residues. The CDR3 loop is CASSPGQAGSETQYF. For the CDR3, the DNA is TGCGCCAGCAGCCCCGGCCAGGCAGGGTCAGAGACCCAGTACTTC.

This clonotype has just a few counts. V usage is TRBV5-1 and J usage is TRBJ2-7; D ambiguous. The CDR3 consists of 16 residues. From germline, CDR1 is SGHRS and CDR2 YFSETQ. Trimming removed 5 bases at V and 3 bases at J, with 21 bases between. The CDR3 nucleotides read TGCGCCAGCAGACCCGGACCCACAAAGGATTTCTACGAGCAGTACTTC. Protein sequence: CASRPGPTKDFYEQYF.

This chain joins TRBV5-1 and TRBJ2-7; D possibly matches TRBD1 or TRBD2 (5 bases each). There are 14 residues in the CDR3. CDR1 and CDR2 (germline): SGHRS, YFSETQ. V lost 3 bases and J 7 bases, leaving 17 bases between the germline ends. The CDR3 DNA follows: TGCGCCAGCAGCTCCCACGGGACCGATGGTGAGCAGTACTTC. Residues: CASSSHGTDGEQYF.

The CDR3 region is CSVGISGANVLTF. The CDR3 nucleotides read TGCAGCGTTGGCATCTCTGGGGCCAACGTCCTGACTTTC. The V call is TRBV29-1, the J call TRBJ2-6; D is undetermined. Germline V gene lookup returns CDR1 SQVTM and CDR2 ANQGSEA. The V end lost 4 bases, the J end lost 0 bases, and 4 bases lay between the germline ends. This CDR3 has 13 residues.

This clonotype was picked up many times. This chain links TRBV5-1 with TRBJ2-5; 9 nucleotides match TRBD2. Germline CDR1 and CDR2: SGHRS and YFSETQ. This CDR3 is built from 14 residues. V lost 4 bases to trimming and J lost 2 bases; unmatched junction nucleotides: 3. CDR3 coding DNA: TGCGCCAGCAGCCTGGGACTAGCTCAAGAGACCCAGTACTTC. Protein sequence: CASSLGLAQETQYF.

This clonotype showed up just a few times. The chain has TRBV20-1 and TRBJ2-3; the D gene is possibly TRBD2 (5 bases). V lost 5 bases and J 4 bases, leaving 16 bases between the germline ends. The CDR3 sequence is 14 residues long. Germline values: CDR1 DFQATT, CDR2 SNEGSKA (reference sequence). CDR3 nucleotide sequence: TGCAGTGCTCCAGCGAGCGGCTCGGCAGATACGCAGTATTTT. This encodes CSAPASGSADTQYF.

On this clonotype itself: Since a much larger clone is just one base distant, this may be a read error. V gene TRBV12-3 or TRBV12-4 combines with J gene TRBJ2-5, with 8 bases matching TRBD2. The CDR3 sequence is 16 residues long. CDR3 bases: TGTGCCAGCAGCCTGGGGTCTAGCGGGTACCAAGAGTCCCAGTACTTC. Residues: CASSLGSSGYQESQYF.

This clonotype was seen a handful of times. DNA of the CDR3: TGCGCCAGCAGCCCGGACAGCAACAGCTATGGCTACACCTTC. Its translation is CASSPDSNSYGYTF. This chain joins TRBV4-3 and TRBJ1-2; a possible D gene is TRBD1 (6 bases). In germline, CDR1 is LGHNA, CDR2 YSLEER. Trimming stripped 4 bases from V and 4 bases from J, with 13 bases between. The CDR3 spans 14 residues.

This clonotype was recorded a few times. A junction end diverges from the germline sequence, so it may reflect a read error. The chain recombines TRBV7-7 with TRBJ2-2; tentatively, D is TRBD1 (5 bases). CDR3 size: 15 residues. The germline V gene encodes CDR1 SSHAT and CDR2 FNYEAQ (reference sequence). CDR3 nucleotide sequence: TGTGCTAGCACCTGGGGCGTACAGAACACCGGGGAGCTGTTTTTT. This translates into CASTWGVQNTGELFF.

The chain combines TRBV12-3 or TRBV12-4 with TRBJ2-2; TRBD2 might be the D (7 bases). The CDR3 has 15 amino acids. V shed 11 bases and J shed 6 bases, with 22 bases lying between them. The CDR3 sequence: CALQGGGRAPGELFF. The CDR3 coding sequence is TGTGCCCTCCAAGGGGGAGGGAGGGCACCCGGGGAGCTGTTTTTT.

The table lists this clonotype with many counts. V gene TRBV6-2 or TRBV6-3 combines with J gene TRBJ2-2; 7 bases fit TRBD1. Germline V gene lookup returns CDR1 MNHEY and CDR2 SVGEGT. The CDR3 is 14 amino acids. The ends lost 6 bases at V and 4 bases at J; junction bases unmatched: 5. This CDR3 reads CASSRQGSTGELFF. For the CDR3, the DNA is TGTGCCAGCAGCCGACAGGGAAGCACCGGGGAGCTGTTTTTT.